The T cell receptor beta chain described here comes from a study of blood T cells in healthy people across ages. General study findings and limits: Strong correlation linked observed beta diversity and percent naive T cells.

CDR3 length: 15 residues. Germline V gene data show CDR1 as DFQATT and CDR2 as SNEGSKA (reference sequence). Trimming pared 1 base from V and 0 bases from J, leaving 10 bases between. For this clonotype: Its antigen is still unknown.

Isolating PBMCs gave at least 6 million of these cells per sample. Using a J-beta primer mix together with a sample-barcoded 5' primer, a second PCR was run for roughly 6 to 12 cycles. TCRdb reprocessed the 5' RACE reads via MiXCR and lists one record per CDR3 protein. The sample holds 700,000 to 850,000 distinct CDR3 sequences, 36% seen once. The origin of this receptor is a man aged 18-30 years in good health. Sequenced: blood. The chain joins TRBV20-1 to TRBJ2-1, with D possibly being TRBD2 (5 bases). As DNA, the CDR3 is TGCAGTGCTAGAGGTCGAGGGAGCTCCTACAATGAGCAGTTCTTC. This translates into CSARGRGSSYNEQFF.